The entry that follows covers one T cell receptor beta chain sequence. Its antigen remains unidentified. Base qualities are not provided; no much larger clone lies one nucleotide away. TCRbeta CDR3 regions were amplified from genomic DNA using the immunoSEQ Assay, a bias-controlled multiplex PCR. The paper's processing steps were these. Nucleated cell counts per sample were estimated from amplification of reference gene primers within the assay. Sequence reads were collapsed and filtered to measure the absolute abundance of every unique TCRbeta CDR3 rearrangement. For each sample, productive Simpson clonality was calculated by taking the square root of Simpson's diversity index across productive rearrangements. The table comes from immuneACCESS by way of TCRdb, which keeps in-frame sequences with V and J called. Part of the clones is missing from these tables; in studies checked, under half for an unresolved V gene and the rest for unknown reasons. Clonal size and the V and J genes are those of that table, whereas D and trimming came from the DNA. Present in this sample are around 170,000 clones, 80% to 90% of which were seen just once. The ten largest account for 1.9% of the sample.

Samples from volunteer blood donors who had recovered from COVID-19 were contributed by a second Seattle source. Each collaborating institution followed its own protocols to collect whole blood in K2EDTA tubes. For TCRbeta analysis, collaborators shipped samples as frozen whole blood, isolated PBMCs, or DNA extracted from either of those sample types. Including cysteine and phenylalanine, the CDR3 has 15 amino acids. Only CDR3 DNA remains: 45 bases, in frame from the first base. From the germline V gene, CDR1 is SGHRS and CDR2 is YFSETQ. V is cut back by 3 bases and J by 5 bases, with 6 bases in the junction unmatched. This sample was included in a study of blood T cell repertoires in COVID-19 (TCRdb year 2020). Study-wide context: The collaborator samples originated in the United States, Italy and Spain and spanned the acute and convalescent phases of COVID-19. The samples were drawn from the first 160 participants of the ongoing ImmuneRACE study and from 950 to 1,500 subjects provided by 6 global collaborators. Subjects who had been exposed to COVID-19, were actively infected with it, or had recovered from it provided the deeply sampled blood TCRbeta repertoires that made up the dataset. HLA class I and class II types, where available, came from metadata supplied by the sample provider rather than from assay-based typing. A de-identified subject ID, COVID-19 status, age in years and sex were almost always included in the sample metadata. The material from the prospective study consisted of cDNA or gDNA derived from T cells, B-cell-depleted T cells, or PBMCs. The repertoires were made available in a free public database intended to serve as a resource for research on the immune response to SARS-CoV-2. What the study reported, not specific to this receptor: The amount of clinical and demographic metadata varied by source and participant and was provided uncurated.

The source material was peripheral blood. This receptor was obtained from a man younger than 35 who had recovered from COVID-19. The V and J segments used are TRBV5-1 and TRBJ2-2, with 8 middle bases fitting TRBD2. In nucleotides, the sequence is TGCGCCAGCAGCTGGAGCGGGAGTGATACCGGGGAGCTGTTTTTT. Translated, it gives CASSWSGSDTGELFF. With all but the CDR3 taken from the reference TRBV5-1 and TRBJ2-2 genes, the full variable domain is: KAGVTQTPRYLIKTRGQQVTLSCSPISGHRSVSWYQQTPGQGLQFLFEYFSETQRNKGNFPGRFSGRQFSNSRSEMNVSTLELGDSALYLCASSWSGSDTGELFFGEGSRLTVL.